This T cell receptor beta chain appears in the sequencing data of a study of cytomegalovirus exposure and HLA in healthy donors. Study-level points and caveats: The study recorded 164 TCR beta chains that were cytomegalovirus-associated.

Germline V gene lookup returns CDR1 SGDLS and CDR2 YYNGEE. The CDR3 is 14 residues long. V was shortened by 3 bases and J by 7 bases, with 13 bases between the two germline ends. Vbeta (60) and Jbeta (13) primers were used in the PCR. Repertoires were generated with immunoSEQ multiplex PCR, while TCRdb's copy carries only in-frame clones and drops some. This table has about 190,000 clones, almost 80% appearing once. Remarks on this clone: Its antigen is still unknown.

The chain is built from TRBV9 and TRBJ2-2; a possible D gene is TRBD1 (6 bases). The source material was PBMCs. The TCR was taken from a woman aged 18-35 years in good health and CMV-seronegative. CDR3 region: CASSALQGHGELFF. Here the CDR3 DNA reads TGTGCCAGCAGCGCTTTACAGGGTCACGGGGAGCTGTTTTTT.